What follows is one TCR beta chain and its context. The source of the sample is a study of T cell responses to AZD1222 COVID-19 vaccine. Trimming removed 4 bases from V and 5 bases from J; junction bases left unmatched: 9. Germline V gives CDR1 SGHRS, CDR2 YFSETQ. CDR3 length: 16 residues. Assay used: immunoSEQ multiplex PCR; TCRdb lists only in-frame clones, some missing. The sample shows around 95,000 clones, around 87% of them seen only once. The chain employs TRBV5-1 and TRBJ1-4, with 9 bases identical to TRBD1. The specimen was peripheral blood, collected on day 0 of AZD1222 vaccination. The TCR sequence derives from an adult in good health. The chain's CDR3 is CASSPGPGQGNEKLFF. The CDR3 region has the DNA TGCGCCAGCAGCCCGGGTCCTGGACAGGGGAATGAAAAACTGTTTTTT.